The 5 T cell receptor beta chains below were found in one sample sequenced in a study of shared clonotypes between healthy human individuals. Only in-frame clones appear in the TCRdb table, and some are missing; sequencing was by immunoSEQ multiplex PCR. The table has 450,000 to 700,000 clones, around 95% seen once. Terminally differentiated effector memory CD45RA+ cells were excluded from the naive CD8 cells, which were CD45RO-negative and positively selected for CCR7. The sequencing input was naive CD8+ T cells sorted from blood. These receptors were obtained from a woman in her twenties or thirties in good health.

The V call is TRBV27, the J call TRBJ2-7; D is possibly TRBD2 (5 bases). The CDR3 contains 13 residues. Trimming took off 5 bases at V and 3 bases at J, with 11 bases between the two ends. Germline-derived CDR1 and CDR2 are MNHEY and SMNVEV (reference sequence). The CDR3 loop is CASSLEGGYEQYF. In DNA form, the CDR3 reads TGTGCCAGCAGTCTAGAGGGTGGCTACGAGCAGTACTTC.

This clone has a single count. CDR3 in DNA: TGTGCCAGCACCTCCCGGGACACTTTCTCTGGGGCCAACGTCCTGACTTTC. Its translation: CASTSRDTFSGANVLTF. The V gene is TRBV28, the J gene TRBJ2-6; a weak D match, TRBD1 (6 bases). Trimming pared 7 bases from V and 0 bases from J, leaving 16 bases between. This CDR3 is 17 amino acids long. Germline V lookup: CDR1 MDHEN, CDR2 SYDVKM.

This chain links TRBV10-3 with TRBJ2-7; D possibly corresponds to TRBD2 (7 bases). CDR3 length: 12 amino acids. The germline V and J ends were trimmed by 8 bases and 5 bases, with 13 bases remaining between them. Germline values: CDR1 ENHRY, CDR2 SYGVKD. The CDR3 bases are TGTGCCATCGCGGGGGCCATGAACGAGCAGTACTTC. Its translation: CAIAGAMNEQYF.

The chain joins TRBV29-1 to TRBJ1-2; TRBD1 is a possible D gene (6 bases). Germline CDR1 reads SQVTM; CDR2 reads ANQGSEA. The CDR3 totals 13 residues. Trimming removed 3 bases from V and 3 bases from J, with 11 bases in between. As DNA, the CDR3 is TGCAGCGTTGATTCTGGGGGCTACTATGGCTACACCTTC. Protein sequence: CSVDSGGYYGYTF.

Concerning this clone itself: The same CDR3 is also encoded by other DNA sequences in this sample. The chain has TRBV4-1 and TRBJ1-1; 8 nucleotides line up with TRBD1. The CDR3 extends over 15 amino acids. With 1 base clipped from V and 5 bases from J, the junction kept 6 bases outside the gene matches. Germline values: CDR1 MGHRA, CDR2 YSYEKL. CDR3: CASSQVDRGRTEAFF. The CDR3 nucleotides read TGCGCCAGCAGCCAAGTCGACAGGGGCCGGACTGAAGCTTTCTTT.